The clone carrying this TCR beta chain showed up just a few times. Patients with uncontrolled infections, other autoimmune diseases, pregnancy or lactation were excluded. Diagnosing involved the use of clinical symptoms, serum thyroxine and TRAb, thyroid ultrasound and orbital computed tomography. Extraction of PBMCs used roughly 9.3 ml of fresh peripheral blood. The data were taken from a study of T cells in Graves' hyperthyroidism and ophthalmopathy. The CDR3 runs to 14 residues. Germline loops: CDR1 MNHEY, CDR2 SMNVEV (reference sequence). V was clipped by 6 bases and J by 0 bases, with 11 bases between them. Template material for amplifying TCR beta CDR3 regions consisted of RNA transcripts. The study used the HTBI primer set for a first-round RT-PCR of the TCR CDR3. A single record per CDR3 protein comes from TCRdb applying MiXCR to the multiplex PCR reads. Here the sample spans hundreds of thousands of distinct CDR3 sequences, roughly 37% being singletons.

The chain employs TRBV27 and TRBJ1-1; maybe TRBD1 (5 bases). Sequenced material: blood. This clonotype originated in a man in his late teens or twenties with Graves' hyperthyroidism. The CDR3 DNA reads TGTGCCAGCAGACCTAGGGGAGTGAACACTGAAGCTTTCTTT. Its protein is CASRPRGVNTEAFF.